The 29 T cell receptor beta chains listed next were all sequenced from one sample in a study of control samples from healthy donors and cancer patients. Method: immunoSEQ multiplex PCR; TCRdb's copy keeps in-frame clones and lacks some. Of about 120,000 clones listed, 88% are singletons. The specimen was blood. The receptors shown here come from a man aged 35 to 55 in good health.

This clone came up once. The chain combines TRBV23-1 with TRBJ2-7, with a possible D match to TRBD2 (7 bases). TRBV23-1 is treated as an ORF (open reading frame) with a function not yet certain. Between the trimmed V and J ends, which lost 0 bases and 4 bases, there was a span of 25 bases. This CDR3 is 19 amino acids long. DNA for the CDR3: TGCGCCAGCAGTCAATCCCGGACAGTCTGGACTAGTCGCGAATACGAGCAGTACTTC. Protein: CASSQSRTVWTSREYEQYF.

This clone appeared a single time. The J gene is TRBJ1-1, the V gene TRBV3-1 (or the pseudogene TRBV3-2); 11 nucleotides line up with TRBD1. Trimming took 4 bases from V and 4 from J; bases not matched to a gene: 5. CDR1 is LGHDT and CDR2 is YNNKEL in the germline V gene (reference sequence). The CDR3 totals 15 residues. The CDR3 nucleotides are TGTGCCAGCAGCCCCACCGGGACAGGGGGCACTGAAGCTTTCTTT. It is translated as CASSPTGTGGTEAFF.

CDR3 DNA sequence: TGTGCCAGCAGTTTTACGGGGGACTCCTCTAGGCCCCAGCATTTT. This sequence encodes CASSFTGDSSRPQHF. The chain combines TRBV28 with TRBJ1-5; TRBD1 is a possible D gene (5 bases). Germline CDR1 reads MDHEN; CDR2 reads SYDVKM. The CDR3 is 15 amino acids. The germline V and J ends were trimmed by 3 bases and 9 bases, with 18 bases remaining between them.

J is TRBJ2-6 and V is TRBV24-1; 7 nucleotides align to TRBD1. Germline CDR1 reads KGHDR; CDR2 reads SFDVKD. The CDR3 runs 15 residues. The J segment lost 4 bases and the V segment lost 9 bases, leaving 8 bases of the junction unmatched. This CDR3 is CATSETGPGANVLTF. DNA of the CDR3: TGTGCCACCTCCGAGACAGGGCCCGGGGCCAACGTCCTGACTTTC.

The V call is TRBV6-5, the J call TRBJ2-1; 8 bases align to TRBD1. Germline V lookup: CDR1 MNHEY, CDR2 SVGAGI. This CDR3 contains 14 residues. Germline trimming cut 6 bases from V and 1 base from J; bases unmatched to any gene: 2. The CDR3: CASRQGASYNEQFF. The CDR3 DNA sequence: TGTGCCAGCAGGCAGGGGGCTTCCTACAATGAGCAGTTCTTC.

This chain uses TRBV2 with TRBJ2-7, with 11 bases lining up with TRBD1. CDR3 length: 15 residues. Germline CDR1 and CDR2: SNHLY and FYNNEI. The V and J ends lost 6 bases and 6 bases, in that order; junction bases with no gene match: 10. The DNA of the CDR3 is TGTGCCAGCAGGGAACGGACAGGGGGCCCGTCCGAGCAGTACTTC. This gives the protein CASRERTGGPSEQYF.

The rearrangement links TRBV5-6 to TRBJ1-6; D is perhaps TRBD1 (6 bases). CDR3 size: 17 residues. V was pared by 5 bases and J by 0 bases, with 15 bases between. Germline V gene data show CDR1 as SGHDT and CDR2 as YYEEEE. This chain's CDR3 is CASRDSENYSYNSPLHF. The CDR3 nucleotides read TGTGCCAGCAGGGACAGCGAAAACTACTCCTATAATTCACCCCTCCACTTT.

The V and J genes are TRBV6-5 and TRBJ2-7, with D possibly matching TRBD2 (5 bases). Looked up from germline, CDR1 is MNHEY and CDR2 is SVGAGI. The CDR3 has 14 amino acids. V shed 5 bases and J shed 3 bases, with 14 bases lying between them. The CDR3 region is CASSNDYGHYEQYF. DNA for the CDR3: TGTGCCAGCAGTAATGACTACGGGCACTACGAGCAGTACTTC.

This chain joins TRBV6-5 and TRBJ2-7; D gene uncertain. The germline V gene encodes CDR1 MNHEY and CDR2 SVGAGI. Trimming left V 6 bases short and J 4 bases short, with 13 bases between. This CDR3 is built from 13 residues. The CDR3 DNA is TGTGCCAGCAGCAAGGACGCATTTTACGAGCAGTACTTC. As protein: CASSKDAFYEQYF.

The chain carries TRBV6-5 and TRBJ2-2; D may be TRBD1 (7 bases). Germline V lookup: CDR1 MNHEY, CDR2 SVGAGI. The CDR3 contains 14 residues. The V and J ends lost 10 bases and 1 base respectively, with 13 bases between them. The CDR3 sequence: CATGGQVNTGELFF. The CDR3 coding sequence is TGTGCCACAGGGGGGCAAGTGAACACCGGGGAGCTGTTTTTT.

The chain combines TRBV10-3 with TRBJ2-1, with TRBD2 as a possible D gene (7 bases). V lost 3 bases, J lost 0 bases, and 12 bases lay in between. The CDR3 has 16 residues. The germline V gene encodes CDR1 ENHRY and CDR2 SYGVKD. CDR3 region: CAISEGGAGSYNEQFF. DNA of the CDR3: TGTGCCATCAGTGAAGGGGGGGCGGGCTCCTACAATGAGCAGTTCTTC.

V usage is TRBV10-3 and J usage is TRBJ1-2; no reliable D call. The ends were cut back, 3 bases at V and 4 bases at J, with 9 bases in the middle. CDR3 length: 13 residues. Germline V gives CDR1 ENHRY, CDR2 SYGVKD. CDR3 DNA sequence: TGTGCCATCAGTGAAACGGAGTTCTATGGCTACACCTTC. Translation gives CAISETEFYGYTF.

This sequence joins TRBV7-2 and TRBJ1-5; D call uncertain. CDR1 is SGHTA and CDR2 is FQGNSA in the germline V gene. The CDR3 runs to 15 residues. Trimming left V 1 base short and J 1 base short, with 8 bases between. This CDR3 is CASSLGSGSNQPQHF. CDR3 DNA sequence: TGTGCCAGCAGCTTAGGTAGTGGGAGCAATCAGCCCCAGCATTTT.

The chain is built from TRBV5-1 and TRBJ2-3; no clear D. There are 11 residues in the CDR3. The germline gives CDR1 SGHRS, CDR2 YFSETQ. V lost 6 bases and J lost 7, with 9 bases in between. CDR3 coding DNA: TGCGCCAGCACCTGGGCGTATACGCAGTATTTT. Protein: CASTWAYTQYF.

The rearrangement links TRBV7-9 to TRBJ1-2; D possibly corresponds to TRBD1 (5 bases). Germline lookup yields CDR1 SEHNR and CDR2 FQNEAQ (reference sequence). CDR3 length: 17 residues. V was trimmed by 7 bases and J by 4 bases, leaving 25 bases between them. CDR3 protein: CASTLGGAATRAYGYTF. The CDR3 nucleotides are TGTGCCAGCACCCTCGGAGGGGCAGCCACCCGGGCCTATGGCTACACCTTC. The full variable domain, completed using reference TRBV7-9 and TRBJ1-2, is DTGVSQNPRHKITKRGQNVTFRCDPISEHNRLYWYRQTLGQGPEFLTYFQNEAQLEKSRLLSDRFSAERPKGSFSTLEIQRTEQGDSAMYLCASTLGGAATRAYGYTFGSGTRLTVV.

The rearrangement uses TRBV7-8 and TRBJ1-3, with D possibly TRBD1 on 5 matching bases. V shed 0 bases and J shed 2 bases, with 11 bases lying between them. The CDR3 runs 16 residues. CDR1 SGHVS and CDR2 FQNEAQ come from the germline V gene. CDR3 residues: CASSLAVRTTGNTIYF. CDR3 sequence (DNA): TGTGCCAGCAGCTTAGCGGTCCGGACAACTGGAAACACCATATATTTT.

This clone was recorded only once. J is TRBJ2-7 and V is TRBV12-3 or TRBV12-4, with no clear D. This CDR3 contains 13 residues. V dropped 2 bases and J dropped 1 base, with 6 bases sitting between them. The CDR3 sequence is CASSLKNSYEQYF. The DNA of the CDR3 is TGTGCCAGCAGTTTAAAGAATTCCTACGAGCAGTACTTC.

The chain couples TRBV2 to TRBJ1-5; D remains ambiguous. V was pared by 1 base and J by 1 base, with 8 bases between. Germline V gene lookup returns CDR1 SNHLY and CDR2 FYNNEI. The CDR3 is 15 amino acids. CDR3 region: CASSEEGRSNQPQHF. The CDR3 DNA is TGTGCCAGCAGTGAAGAGGGCCGCAGCAATCAGCCCCAGCATTTT.

The gene calls are TRBV5-6 and TRBJ2-7; 10 nucleotides agree with TRBD1. Germline CDR1 is SGHDT and CDR2 is YYEEEE. This CDR3 is 15 amino acids long. V lost 1 base, J lost 6 bases, and 7 bases stayed unmatched. The CDR3 loop is CASSLTGQGQVEQYF. The CDR3 coding sequence is TGTGCCAGCAGCTTGACGGGACAGGGGCAGGTCGAGCAGTACTTC.

The rearrangement joins TRBV18 to TRBJ1-1, with D maybe TRBD1 (5 bases). Between the trimmed V and J ends, which lost 5 bases and 0 bases, there was a span of 13 bases. The CDR3 loop spans 15 amino acids. Germline values: CDR1 KGHSH, CDR2 LQKENI. The CDR3 DNA sequence: TGTGCCAGCTCATCACGGGACGGCCTGAACACTGAAGCTTTCTTT. It is translated as CASSSRDGLNTEAFF.

This chain connects TRBV9 to TRBJ2-3; no definite D call. Between the trimmed V and J ends, which lost 8 bases and 2 bases, there was a span of 12 bases. The CDR3 contains 13 residues. Germline CDR1 reads SGDLS; CDR2 reads YYNGEE. The DNA of the CDR3 is TGTGCCAGTCCCCCGCGAAACACAGATACGCAGTATTTT. The encoded protein is CASPPRNTDTQYF. The full variable domain, completed using reference TRBV9 and TRBJ2-3, is DSGVTQTPKHLITATGQRVTLRCSPRSGDLSVYWYQQSLDQGLQFLIQYYNGEERAKGNILERFSAQQFPDLHSELNLSSLELGDSALYFCASPPRNTDTQYFGPGTRLTVL.

CDR3 DNA: TGTGCCAGCAGGGGACAGGGGGACATTCAGTACTTC. Its protein product is CASRGQGDIQYF. The chain couples TRBV2 to TRBJ2-4; 11 bases line up with TRBD1. V lost 6 bases, J lost 8 bases, and 0 bases stayed unmatched. Germline CDR1 and CDR2: SNHLY and FYNNEI. The length of the CDR3 is 12 residues.

This chain links TRBV30 with TRBJ1-1; D uncertain. V lost 0 bases and J lost 3, with 17 bases in between. This CDR3 is 16 amino acids long. Looked up from germline, CDR1 is GTSNPN and CDR2 is SVGIG (reference sequence). In DNA form, the CDR3 reads TGTGCCTGGAGTGTACGAACAGAAAGAGGGCACACTGAAGCTTTCTTT. This codes for CAWSVRTERGHTEAFF.

The gene calls are TRBV20-1 and TRBJ1-1; D is unresolved. This CDR3 region has 10 residues. Germline-derived CDR1 and CDR2 are DFQATT and SNEGSKA (reference sequence). With 6 bases removed from V and 7 bases from J, the gap between germline ends came to 9 bases. CDR3 amino acids: CSAGKDEAFF. The CDR3 bases are TGCAGTGCAGGGAAGGATGAAGCTTTCTTT.

The gene calls are TRBV5-1 and TRBJ1-1; no clear D gene. Trimming stripped 7 bases from V and 8 bases from J, with 15 bases between. CDR3 length: 12 residues. Germline V gene lookup returns CDR1 SGHRS and CDR2 YFSETQ. The CDR3 is CASGDGTGEAFF. The CDR3 DNA reads TGCGCCAGCGGCGACGGAACCGGAGAAGCTTTCTTT.

The chain recombines TRBV6-5 with TRBJ1-1; D call uncertain. This CDR3 region has 15 residues. V lost 0 bases, J lost 2 bases, and 10 bases lay in between. Germline CDR1 is MNHEY and CDR2 is SVGAGI. The CDR3, as DNA: TGTGCCAGCAGTTACTCGGCAGTTTCAAACACTGAAGCTTTCTTT. Its protein is CASSYSAVSNTEAFF.

V and J are TRBV11-1 and TRBJ1-1; TRBD1 might be the D (5 bases). This CDR3 has 14 residues. Per the germline V gene, CDR1 is SGHAT and CDR2 is FQDESV (reference sequence). Trimming pared 0 bases from V and 9 bases from J, leaving 14 bases between. The chain's CDR3 is CASSLAAGRAQAFF. The CDR3 DNA sequence: TGTGCCAGCAGCTTAGCGGCGGGCAGGGCGCAAGCTTTCTTT.

This chain joins TRBV5-6 and TRBJ2-2, with a possible D match to TRBD1 (7 bases). The CDR3 extends over 16 amino acids. V was cut by 0 bases and J by 5 bases, with 14 bases left in between. From germline, CDR1 is SGHDT and CDR2 YYEEEE. CDR3 DNA sequence: TGTGCCAGCAGCTTGGTGGAGGGGGCGAGGACCGGGGAGCTGTTTTTT. Residues: CASSLVEGARTGELFF. The whole variable domain, remainder taken from reference TRBV5-6 and TRBJ2-2, is DAGVTQSPTHLIKTRGQQVTLRCSPKSGHDTVSWYQQALGQGPQFIFQYYEEEERQRGNFPDRFSGHQFPNYSSELNVNALLLGDSALYLCASSLVEGARTGELFFGEGSRLTVL.

The chain is built from TRBV6-1 and TRBJ1-1; weak D call: TRBD1 (5 bases). Germline loops: CDR1 MNHNS, CDR2 SASEGT. The CDR3 runs 14 residues. With 2 bases removed from V and 1 base from J, the gap between germline ends came to 8 bases. For the CDR3, the DNA is TGTGCCAGCAGTGAATGGGGGGGGAACACTGAAGCTTTCTTT. This codes for CASSEWGGNTEAFF.